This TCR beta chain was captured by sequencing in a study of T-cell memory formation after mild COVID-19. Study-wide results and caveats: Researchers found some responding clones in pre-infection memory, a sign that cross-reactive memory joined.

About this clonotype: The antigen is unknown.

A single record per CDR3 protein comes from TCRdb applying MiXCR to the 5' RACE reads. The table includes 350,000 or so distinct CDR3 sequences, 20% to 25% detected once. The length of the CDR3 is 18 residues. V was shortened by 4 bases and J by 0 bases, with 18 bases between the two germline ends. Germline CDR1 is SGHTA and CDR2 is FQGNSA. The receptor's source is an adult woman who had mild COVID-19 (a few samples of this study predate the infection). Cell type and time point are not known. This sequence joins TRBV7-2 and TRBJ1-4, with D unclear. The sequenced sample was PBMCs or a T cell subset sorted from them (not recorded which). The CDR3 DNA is TGTGCCAGCAGCTACCGGAGAGGTTACAGAGCAACTAATGAAAAACTGTTTTTT. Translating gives CASSYRRGYRATNEKLFF.